This is a list of T cell receptor beta chains from one sample in a study of blood T cell repertoires in COVID-19. Sequenced by immunoSEQ multiplex PCR; TCRdb stores in-frame clones only, minus some. The sample contains fewer than 250,000 clones, roughly 80% of which appear only once. The specimen was peripheral blood. The receptors were gathered from a woman aged 70 to 79 with active or convalescent COVID-19. The CDR3 runs from the conserved cysteine through the conserved F or W. A D gene is named only where the DNA matches it firmly. Expanded clones get a size class; other rows say once, few or many, or leave the size out.

d_call: TRBD2; v_call: TRBV9; j_call: TRBJ2-3; clone_size: -; cdr3_nt: TGTGCCAGCGGACTTTCTAGCGGGGGGACAGATACGCAGTATTTT; cdr3_aa: CASGLSSGGTDTQYF
d_call: TRBD1; v_call: TRBV6-1; j_call: TRBJ1-2; clone_size: -; cdr3_nt: TGTGCCAGCAGTGGGACCGGGACAGGGAAAGTTCTCCTCTATGGCTACACCTTC; cdr3_aa: CASSGTGTGKVLLYGYTF
d_call: -; v_call: TRBV5-4; j_call: TRBJ1-5; clone_size: -; cdr3_nt: TGTGCCAGCAGCTACCGAGGCCGGGGAGGGAATCAGCCCCAGCATTTT; cdr3_aa: CASSYRGRGGNQPQHF
d_call: -; v_call: TRBV30; j_call: TRBJ1-4; clone_size: -; cdr3_nt: TGTGCCTGGAGTGTCGCAGGGGTCCGTGCAGAAAAACTGTTTTTT; cdr3_aa: CAWSVAGVRAEKLFF
d_call: -; v_call: TRBV7-2; j_call: TRBJ2-1; clone_size: -; cdr3_nt: TGTGCCAGCAGCCCGGGGATGGTCTACAATGAGCAGTTCTTC; cdr3_aa: CASSPGMVYNEQFF
d_call: -; v_call: TRBV28; j_call: TRBJ1-4; clone_size: -; cdr3_nt: TGTGCCAGCAGTCCCGTGTCCAGGGTCCCTAATGAAAAACTGTTTTTT; cdr3_aa: CASSPVSRVPNEKLFF
d_call: TRBD1; v_call: TRBV19; j_call: TRBJ1-6; clone_size: -; cdr3_nt: TGTGCCAGTAGTGCGGACAGGGAGGCTTCACCCCTCCACTTT; cdr3_aa: CASSADREASPLHF
d_call: TRBD2; v_call: TRBV6-5; j_call: TRBJ2-3; clone_size: -; cdr3_nt: TGTGCCAGCAACCCACTAGCGGGGGGCACAGATACGCAGTATTTT; cdr3_aa: CASNPLAGGTDTQYF
d_call: -; v_call: TRBV6-5; j_call: TRBJ2-7; clone_size: once; cdr3_nt: TGTGCCAGCGTCGGCAGGGCCTACGAGCAGTACTTC; cdr3_aa: CASVGRAYEQYF
d_call: -; v_call: TRBV11-1; j_call: TRBJ1-2; clone_size: -; cdr3_nt: TGTGCCAGCAGGCCCGGCCAGCGCTATGGCTACACCTTC; cdr3_aa: CASRPGQRYGYTF
d_call: TRBD1; v_call: TRBV12-3/TRBV12-4; j_call: TRBJ2-2; clone_size: -; cdr3_nt: TGTGCCAGCAGGGACAGGGTCGGGGAGCTGTTTTTT; cdr3_aa: CASRDRVGELFF
d_call: -; v_call: TRBV5-1; j_call: TRBJ1-1; clone_size: -; cdr3_nt: TGCGCCAGCAGCTTGAAGTGGCAGGGCATCATGAACACTGAAGCTTTCTTT; cdr3_aa: CASSLKWQGIMNTEAFF
d_call: -; v_call: TRBV19; j_call: TRBJ1-2; clone_size: -; cdr3_nt: TGTGCCAGTAGTGTTCGGGCCGGCGGGGATAGCTATGGCTACACCTTC; cdr3_aa: CASSVRAGGDSYGYTF
d_call: -; v_call: TRBV29-1; j_call: TRBJ2-1; clone_size: -; cdr3_nt: TGCAGCGTTGAACTAGCCCGCTCCTACAATGAGCAGTTCTTC; cdr3_aa: CSVELARSYNEQFF
d_call: -; v_call: TRBV27; j_call: TRBJ2-2; clone_size: -; cdr3_nt: TGTGCCAGCAAAAGGGGAGCTAGCGTGAACACCGGGGAGCTGTTTTTT; cdr3_aa: CASKRGASVNTGELFF
d_call: TRBD2; v_call: TRBV28; j_call: TRBJ2-7; clone_size: -; cdr3_nt: TGTGCCAGCAGTCTTTCGACTAGCGGGGAGTACTTC; cdr3_aa: CASSLSTSGEYF
d_call: -; v_call: TRBV6-2/TRBV6-3; j_call: TRBJ2-1; clone_size: -; cdr3_nt: TGTGCCAGCAGTCCGGAGGAAATCGGAGCGGATGAGCAGTTCTTC; cdr3_aa: CASSPEEIGADEQFF
d_call: -; v_call: TRBV7-2; j_call: TRBJ1-5; clone_size: -; cdr3_nt: TGTGCCAGCAGCTTAAAGGGGGATCAGCCCCAGCATTTT; cdr3_aa: CASSLKGDQPQHF
d_call: -; v_call: TRBV5-1; j_call: TRBJ1-6; clone_size: -; cdr3_nt: TGCGCCAGCAGCCCTGGACACCTAGCGAATTCACCCCTCCACTTT; cdr3_aa: CASSPGHLANSPLHF
d_call: -; v_call: TRBV30; j_call: TRBJ1-3; clone_size: -; cdr3_nt: TGTGCCTGGAGCAGGAAATCTGGAAACACCATATATTTT; cdr3_aa: CAWSRKSGNTIYF